A selection of T cell receptor beta chains follows, all from one sample in a study of blood T cell repertoires in COVID-19. Clones were read by immunoSEQ multiplex PCR, and TCRdb kept only the in-frame ones, dropping some. Counted here are 210,000 or so clones, 70% to 90% occurring once; the ten biggest clones make up approximately 3.3%. The material sequenced was PBMCs or T cells enriched from blood (not recorded which). The receptors derive from a woman between 50 and 59 years old in a cohort exposed to, infected with or recovered from COVID-19 (not recorded which). CDR3s include the opening cysteine and the closing phenylalanine or tryptophan. Rows give clone size only sometimes, using once, few, many, or a class for an expanded clone.

V gene,J gene,clone size,CDR3 protein
TRBV30,TRBJ2-7,NA,CAWALGESYEQYF
TRBV10-3,TRBJ1-5,NA,CAISESSGTGGGQPQHF
TRBV29-1,TRBJ1-5,few,CSVGSGVGQPQHF
TRBV6-5,TRBJ2-7,NA,CASSYSGQGYSYEQYF
TRBV15,TRBJ1-4,once,CATSRDAALGKLFF
TRBV7-2,TRBJ2-7,NA,CASSFLGQTYEQYF
TRBV4-1,TRBJ2-7,few,CASSPGTNYEQYF
TRBV29-1,TRBJ2-3,NA,CSVARGVGGGWEDTQYF
TRBV9,TRBJ1-6,NA,CASSPRGSYNSPLHF
TRBV9,TRBJ1-5,NA,CASSADWNQPQHF
TRBV18,TRBJ2-7,NA,CASSPTTSDAEQYF
TRBV7-3,TRBJ2-6,once,CASSPTGQISGANVLTF
TRBV7-8,TRBJ2-7,NA,CASKGRETYEQYF
TRBV27,TRBJ1-2,NA,CASSTSPLANYGYTF
TRBV4-1,TRBJ1-1,NA,CASSLPRVNTEAFF
TRBV19,TRBJ1-4,NA,CASSIEPGLRVEKLFF
TRBV11-3,TRBJ2-3,NA,CASSPRGGDPTDTQYF
TRBV5-1,TRBJ1-4,NA,CASSLALITGGEDEKLFF
TRBV2,TRBJ1-3,once,CASSEDRLRARGNTIYF
TRBV10-1,TRBJ1-1,NA,CASSEIRGGTEAFF
TRBV7-2,TRBJ2-1,NA,CASSLSGGGYNEQFF
TRBV15,TRBJ1-2,NA,CATSRPGQVYGYTF
TRBV28,TRBJ2-3,NA,CASRTGGPDTQYF
TRBV9,TRBJ2-2,few,CASSVRDRNTGELFF
TRBV6-5,TRBJ2-5,NA,CASSYSASLQETQYF
TRBV5-1,TRBJ2-2,NA,CASSAQGNTGELFF
TRBV5-1,TRBJ1-4,once,CASSLVAGTNEKLFF
TRBV6-5,TRBJ1-6,NA,CASNPGQVYNSPLHF